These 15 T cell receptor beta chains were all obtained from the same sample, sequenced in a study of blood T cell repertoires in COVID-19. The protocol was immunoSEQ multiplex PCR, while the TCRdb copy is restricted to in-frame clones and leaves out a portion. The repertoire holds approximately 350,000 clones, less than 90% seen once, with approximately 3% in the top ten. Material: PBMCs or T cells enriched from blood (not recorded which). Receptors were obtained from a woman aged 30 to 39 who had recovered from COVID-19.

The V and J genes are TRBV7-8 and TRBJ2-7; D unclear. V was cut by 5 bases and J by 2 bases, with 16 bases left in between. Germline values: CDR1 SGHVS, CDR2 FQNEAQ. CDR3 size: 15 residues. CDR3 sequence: CASSPTSGRPYEQYF. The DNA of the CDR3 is TGTGCCAGCAGCCCTACCTCTGGGCGCCCCTACGAGCAGTACTTC.

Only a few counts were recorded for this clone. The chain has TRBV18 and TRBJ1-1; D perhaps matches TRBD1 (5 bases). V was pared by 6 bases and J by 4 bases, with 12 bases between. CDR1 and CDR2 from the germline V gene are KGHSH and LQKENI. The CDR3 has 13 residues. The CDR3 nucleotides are TGTGCCAGCTCGCCGAGGGGAGGCACTGAAGCTTTCTTT. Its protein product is CASSPRGGTEAFF.

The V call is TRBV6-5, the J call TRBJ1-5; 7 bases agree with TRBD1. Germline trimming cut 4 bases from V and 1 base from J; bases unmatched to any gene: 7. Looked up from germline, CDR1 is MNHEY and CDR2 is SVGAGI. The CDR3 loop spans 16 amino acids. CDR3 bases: TGTGCCAGCAGTTCCCGGACAGGTTCAAGCAATCAGCCCCAGCATTTT. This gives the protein CASSSRTGSSNQPQHF.

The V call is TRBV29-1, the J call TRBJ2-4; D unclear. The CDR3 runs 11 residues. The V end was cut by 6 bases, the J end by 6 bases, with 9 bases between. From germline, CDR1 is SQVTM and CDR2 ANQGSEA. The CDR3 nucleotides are TGCAGCGTCTACTATCGAAACATTCAGTACTTC. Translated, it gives CSVYYRNIQYF.

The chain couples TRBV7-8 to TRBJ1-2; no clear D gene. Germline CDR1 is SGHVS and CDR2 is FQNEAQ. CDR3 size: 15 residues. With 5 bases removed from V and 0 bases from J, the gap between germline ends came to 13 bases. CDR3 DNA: TGTGCCAGCAGCCTCGGCGGCCGAGCTAACTATGGCTACACCTTC. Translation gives CASSLGGRANYGYTF.

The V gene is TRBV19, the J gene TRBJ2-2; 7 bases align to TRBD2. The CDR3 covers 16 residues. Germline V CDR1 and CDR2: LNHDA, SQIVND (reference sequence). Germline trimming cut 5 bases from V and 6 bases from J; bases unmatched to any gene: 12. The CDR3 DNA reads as TGTGCCAGTAGTCCCCCTAGCGGACGTAGGGCCGGGGAGCTGTTTTTT. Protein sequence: CASSPPSGRRAGELFF.

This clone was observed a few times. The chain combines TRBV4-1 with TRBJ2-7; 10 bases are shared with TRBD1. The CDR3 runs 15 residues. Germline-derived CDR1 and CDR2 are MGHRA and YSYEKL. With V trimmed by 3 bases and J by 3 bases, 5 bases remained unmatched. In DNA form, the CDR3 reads TGCGCCAGCAGCCAGAGGACAGGGGGGAACTACGAGCAGTACTTC. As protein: CASSQRTGGNYEQYF.

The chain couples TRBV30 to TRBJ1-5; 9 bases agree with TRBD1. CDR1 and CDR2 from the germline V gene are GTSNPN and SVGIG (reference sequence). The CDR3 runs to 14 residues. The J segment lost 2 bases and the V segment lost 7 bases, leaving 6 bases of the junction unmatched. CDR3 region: CALQGAGGNQPQHF. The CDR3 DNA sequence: TGTGCCTTACAGGGGGCTGGTGGCAATCAGCCCCAGCATTTT.

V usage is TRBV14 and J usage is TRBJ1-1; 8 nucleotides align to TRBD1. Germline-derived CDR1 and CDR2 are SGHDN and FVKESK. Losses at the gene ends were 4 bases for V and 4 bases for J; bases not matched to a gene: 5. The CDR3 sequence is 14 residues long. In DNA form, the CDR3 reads TGTGCCAGCAGCCGGTGGACAGGGCCCACTGAAGCTTTCTTT. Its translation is CASSRWTGPTEAFF. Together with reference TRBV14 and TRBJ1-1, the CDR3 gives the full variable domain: EAGVTQFPSHSVIEKGQTVTLRCDPISGHDNLYWYRRVMGKEIKFLLHFVKESKQDESGMPNNRFLAERTGGTYSTLKVQPAELEDSGVYFCASSRWTGPTEAFFGQGTRLTVV.

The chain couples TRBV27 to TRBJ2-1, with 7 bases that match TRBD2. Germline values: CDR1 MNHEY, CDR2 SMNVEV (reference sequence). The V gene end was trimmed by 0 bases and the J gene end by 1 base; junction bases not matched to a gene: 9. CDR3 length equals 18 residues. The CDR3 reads CASSLSPGRGVSYNEQFF. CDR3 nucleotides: TGTGCCAGCAGTTTATCTCCCGGCCGGGGGGTGTCCTACAATGAGCAGTTCTTC.

DNA for the CDR3: TGCGCCAGCAGCGTGGGGCGACAGGGGGCCTACACCTTC. Translated: CASSVGRQGAYTF. The chain links TRBV5-1 to TRBJ1-2, with 10 bases that match TRBD1. With V trimmed by 4 bases and J by 10 bases, 7 bases remained unmatched. The CDR3 has 13 residues. Germline V gene sequence: CDR1 SGHRS, CDR2 YFSETQ.

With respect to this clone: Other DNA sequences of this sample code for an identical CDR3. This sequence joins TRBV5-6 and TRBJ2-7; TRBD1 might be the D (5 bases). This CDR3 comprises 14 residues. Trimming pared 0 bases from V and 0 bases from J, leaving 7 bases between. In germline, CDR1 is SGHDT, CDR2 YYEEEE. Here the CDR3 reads CASSLGRGSYEQYF. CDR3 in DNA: TGTGCCAGCAGCTTGGGAAGGGGCTCCTACGAGCAGTACTTC.

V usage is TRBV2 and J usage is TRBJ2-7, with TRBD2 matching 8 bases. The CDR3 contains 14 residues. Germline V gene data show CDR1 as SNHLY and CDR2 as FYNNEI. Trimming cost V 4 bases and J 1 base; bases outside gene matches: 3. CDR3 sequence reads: CASSGVAGSYEQYF. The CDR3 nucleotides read TGTGCCAGCAGTGGTGTAGCGGGGTCCTACGAGCAGTACTTC.

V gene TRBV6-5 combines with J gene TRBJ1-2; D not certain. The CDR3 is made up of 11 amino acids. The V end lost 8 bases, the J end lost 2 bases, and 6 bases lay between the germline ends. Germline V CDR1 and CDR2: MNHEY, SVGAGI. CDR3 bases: TGTGCCAGCGGAGGGAACTATGGCTACACCTTC. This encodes CASGGNYGYTF.

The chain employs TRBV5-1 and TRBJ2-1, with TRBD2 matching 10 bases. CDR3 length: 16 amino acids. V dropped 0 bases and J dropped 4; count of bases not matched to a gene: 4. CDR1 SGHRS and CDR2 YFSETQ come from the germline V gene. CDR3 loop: CASSLAGLAEYNEQFF. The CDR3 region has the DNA TGCGCCAGCAGCTTGGCAGGACTAGCGGAGTACAATGAGCAGTTCTTC.